The sequence of this TCR beta chain was determined in a study of CD8+CD57+ T cells in acquired aplastic anemia. A note on this clonotype: A read error may explain this, as a much larger clone is one base away. This is likely a read error, given that the CDR3 carries no conserved phenylalanine or tryptophan at its end.

The sequenced patients had an expansion of CD8+CD57+ cells seen by flow cytometry. Germline CDR1 is PRHDT and CDR2 is FYEKMQ (reference sequence). This CDR3 comprises 12 residues. V was clipped by 6 bases and J by 6 bases, with 8 bases between them. The template used for profiling TCR beta VDJ and CDR3 was genomic DNA. TCRdb re-called the reads through MiXCR, storing one row per CDR3 protein. The sample consists of approximately 190,000 distinct CDR3 sequences, approximately 50% of them appearing once. The receptor's source is a human donor with aplastic anemia. Sequenced sample: sorted CD4+, CD8+, or CD8+CD57+ T cells (not recorded which) from PBMCs. The rearrangement uses TRBV13 and TRBJ2-2; TRBD1 is a possible D gene (6 bases). DNA of the CDR3: TGTGCCAGCAGGCGACAGGCCGGGGAGCTGTTTTCT. Translating it yields CASRRQAGELFS.